This T cell receptor beta chain stems from a study of cytomegalovirus exposure and HLA in healthy donors. Primers included in the PCR were 60 Vbeta and 13 Jbeta primers. TCRdb keeps only in-frame clones here, not all; method: immunoSEQ multiplex PCR. The table has some 180,000 clones, about 9.4% seen once; the top ten hold 1% to 1.5%. A note on this clone: Antigen unknown.

General study findings and limits: Per published reports, the classifier diagnosed cytomegalovirus status with high specificity and sensitivity. Most TCR beta V segments were productive about 87% or about 30% of the time in an earlier analysis.

V dropped 4 bases and J dropped 0; count of bases not matched to a gene: 2. This CDR3 comprises 16 residues. Germline V lookup: CDR1 LGHNT, CDR2 FRNRAP. This sequence originates from a woman aged 30 to 39 in good health and CMV-seropositive. The V call is TRBV12-5, the J call TRBJ2-3; 12 nucleotides line up with TRBD2. The sequencing input was PBMCs. CDR3 sequence (DNA): TGTGCTAGTGGTTCAGGACTAGCGGGAAGCACAGATACGCAGTATTTT. Its protein product is CASGSGLAGSTDTQYF.